This T cell receptor beta chain came from a study of T cells after yellow fever vaccination. The CDR3 has 17 amino acids. J lost 9 bases, V lost 4 bases, and 11 bases had no gene match. Per germline, CDR1 KGHDR and CDR2 SFDVKD. TCRdb fed the 5' RACE reads into MiXCR, producing one record per CDR3 protein. The sample yields about 320,000 distinct CDR3 sequences, under 15% seen once. The study, taken as a whole, reports: A small proportion of clonotypes was detected in both the CD4 and CD8 compartments. Contaminants from the bulk population, in the form of abundant clonotypes, could be found in FACS-sorted repertoires.

As to this clonotype: The antigen is not known.

The genes are TRBV24-1 and TRBJ2-1, with TRBD2 identical over 13 bases. The source of this sequence is a man aged 18 to 30 who received the YFV17D yellow fever vaccine. Sequencing was performed on CD4+ T cells sorted from PBMCs, taken 15 days after the yellow fever booster vaccination. CDR3 nucleotides: TGTGCCACCAGTGACCATGGGACTAGCGGGGTCACCACTGAGCAGTTCTTC. Translated, it gives CATSDHGTSGVTTEQFF.